The sequence of this T cell receptor (beta chain) was determined in a study of blood T cell repertoires in COVID-19. Study background: T cells, B-cell-depleted T cells, or PBMCs supplied cDNA or gDNA.

The CDR3 loop spans 15 amino acids. Germline CDR1 and CDR2: MNHEY and SMNVEV (reference sequence). The ends were cut back, 4 bases at V and 4 bases at J, with 13 bases in the middle. How the authors handled the data: Estimation of nucleated cell counts was performed using reference gene primer amplification. The repertoire was sequenced with immunoSEQ multiplex PCR; TCRdb's copy has only in-frame clones and lacks some. V, J and clone size reflect that table, while D and trimming were determined from the DNA. The sample lists 220,000 or so clones; around 83% were seen once. V is TRBV27 and J is TRBJ2-2, with D possibly TRBD2 on 5 matching bases. This receptor was identified in a man between 45 and 60 years old who had recovered from COVID-19. The sequenced sample consisted of peripheral blood. The CDR3 DNA follows: TGTGCCAGCAGTTCCCAAGGACTTCTCACCGGGGAGCTGTTTTTT. Protein: CASSSQGLLTGELFF.